The text below deals with one TCR beta chain. This receptor's antigen is unknown. One base away there is no much larger clone; base qualities are not given. The donors were healthy, HIV-negative adults with no recently reported acute infections or vaccinations. Only Caucasian adults living in Nashville, Tennessee, USA were represented among the donors. For unsorted samples, some 90 million PBMCs were counted, and genomic DNA was extracted using the QIAamp DNA Blood Mini kit. Blood was obtained by leukapheresis, after which PBMCs were separated by Ficoll-Histopaque density gradient centrifugation and cryopreserved in liquid nitrogen vapor phase. Using the deep immunoSEQ assay, multiplex PCR amplified TCR CDR3 regions from genomic DNA. Extracted genomic DNA from each cell subset was spread evenly across all wells of several immunoSEQ 96-well plates, with each plate serving as a replicate. For unsorted PBMC, roughly 330 ng genomic DNA, equal to 25,000 to 35,000 T cell genomes, was loaded into each replicate PCR. Ten immunoSEQ deep assay plates were used to sequence the unsorted PBMC genomic DNA. Purified libraries were quantified with a Qubit 3.0 fluorometer, sized on a Bioanalyzer 2100, and re-quantified with the KAPA Library Quantification kit. Every immunoSEQ 96-well plate was sequenced on a separate single-read 150-cycle Illumina NextSeq 550 flow cell. Processing in the source paper ran as follows. Because the immunoSEQ output held only junctional sequences and lacked quality scores, the filtering could not match the filtering applied to full-length reads. To assign V/J genes and CDR3, sequences were annotated against IMGT germline references using PyIR, a Python wrapper for IgBLAST v1.9. Reads were removed for weak V/J assignments (E-value above 1e-6), missing CDR3, stop codons, out-of-frame junctions, or ambiguous translated residues. V3J clonotypes were defined as sequences sharing the same inferred V gene, J gene, and CDR3 amino acid sequence. Percentage overlap between repertoires was computed as shared unique clonotypes divided by the size of the smaller repertoire. Repertoire richness was assessed with RTK rarefaction, the Chao1 estimator, and Recon v2.1 estimates of unobserved clonotypes. TCRdb mirrors the immuneACCESS table, restricted to in-frame sequences. Some clones are absent from its copies; in checked studies, under half trace to an unresolved V gene, and the reason for the others is unknown. That table is the source of V, J and clone size, and D and trimming were worked out from the DNA. The sample records 100,000 or so clones, about half of which are singletons. The biggest ten clones account for more than 13% of the sample.

These data belong to a study of shared clonotypes between healthy human individuals (dated by TCRdb to about 2020). With respect to the entire study: A few men and a couple of women, aged 18 to 49 years, made up the cohort. To estimate repertoire size and how much clonotype sharing occurs between individuals, the study deeply sequenced the blood TCR repertoires of about 5 healthy adults. To increase sequencing depth and limit assay-specific biases, TCR repertoire library preparation and sequencing were carried out by different laboratories using diverse techniques. Each donor's leukapheresis produced roughly between roughly 0.85 and 9 billion PBMCs.

V and J lose 3 bases and 3 bases, and a span of 6 bases separates them. The CDR1 and CDR2 encoded by the germline V gene (reference sequence) are GTSNPN and SVGIG. Including cysteine and phenylalanine, the CDR3 has 12 amino acids. Only the CDR3 DNA is retained, 36 bases long and in frame from the first base. Overall results and qualifications from the work: Sampling was restricted to blood, and TCR repertoires in tissues likely differ from the TCR repertoires found in blood. Because the study included only a small number of donors, the genetic and exposure-history diversity represented was limited. Pairwise subsampling led to the expectation that sequencing depth would affect the degree of clonotype sharing among donors.

This receptor was obtained from a woman aged 40 to 50 in good health. Some clones in this sample may be carry-over from other donors' samples. Recombination linked TRBV30 to TRBJ1-5; no D gene call is confident. The sequenced sample was PBMCs. The DNA sequence is as follows: TGTGCCTGGAGCGCCTCCAATCAGCCCCAGCATTTT. This is translated as CAWSASNQPQHF.